The 17 T cell receptor beta chains listed next were all sequenced from one sample in a study of cytomegalovirus exposure and HLA in healthy donors (dated by TCRdb to about 2017). The library was obtained by the immunoSEQ multiplex PCR assay. For the multiplex PCR, a mixture combining 60 forward primers for TCR Vbeta segments and 13 reverse primers for TCR Jbeta segments was used. TCRdb holds this immuneACCESS table with in-frame rearrangements only. Some clones are missing; in checked studies, unresolved V genes explain under half, and the rest has no known cause. The sample's own table lists approximately 100,000 clones. About 0.59% of the sample rests with the top ten. Material for sequencing was PBMCs. The source is a man aged 50-60 years in good health and CMV-seronegative.

The chain couples TRBV29-1 to TRBJ2-2; a weak D match, TRBD1 (6 bases). The V end was cut by 4 bases, the J end by 2 bases, with 11 bases between. The CDR3 is made up of 14 amino acids. Germline assignment: CDR1 SQVTM and CDR2 ANQGSEA. The CDR3 spells CSVGGQTNTGELFF. DNA for the CDR3: TGCAGCGTTGGGGGGCAGACAAACACCGGGGAGCTGTTTTTT.

The J gene is TRBJ1-5, the V gene TRBV9, with D perhaps matching TRBD1 (5 bases). This CDR3 has 15 amino acids. Germline CDR1 SGDLS, CDR2 YYNGEE. Trimming shortened V by 4 bases and J by 9 bases, and 20 bases separated the two germline ends. CDR3 region: CASSTEGREIAPQHF. For the CDR3, the DNA is TGTGCCAGCAGCACAGAGGGGCGGGAAATTGCGCCCCAGCATTTT.

This rearrangement joins TRBV18 to TRBJ1-5; D ambiguous. Germline CDR1 is KGHSH and CDR2 is LQKENI. Trimming took off 3 bases at V and 4 bases at J, with 16 bases between the two ends. The CDR3 has 16 amino acids. The CDR3: CASSPLERTGNQPQHF. The DNA of the CDR3 is TGTGCCAGCTCACCCCTCGAACGGACGGGAAATCAGCCCCAGCATTTT.

The J gene is TRBJ1-1, the V gene TRBV15; 8 nucleotides align to TRBD1. This CDR3 has 13 amino acids. With V trimmed by 0 bases and J by 10 bases, 4 bases remained unmatched. In germline, CDR1 is LNHNV, CDR2 YYDKDF (reference sequence). CDR3 protein: CATSRDTGQAAFF. CDR3 DNA: TGTGCCACCAGCAGAGATACGGGACAGGCAGCTTTCTTT.

Details on this clone: Other DNA sequences in this sample translate to the same CDR3. The V call is TRBV29-1, the J call TRBJ2-1; D perhaps matches TRBD2 (6 bases). CDR1 and CDR2 from the germline V gene are SQVTM and ANQGSEA. The V end lost 3 bases, the J end lost 0 bases, and 9 bases lay between the germline ends. The CDR3 is 14 amino acids. CDR3 loop: CSVDSGSSYNEQFF. Here the CDR3 DNA reads TGCAGCGTTGATAGCGGAAGCTCCTACAATGAGCAGTTCTTC.

The chain has TRBV6-1 and TRBJ1-3, with D possibly matching TRBD1 (6 bases). The V gene's germline CDR1 is MNHNS and CDR2 SASEGT. Trimming took 8 bases from V and 6 from J, leaving 14 bases between them. The CDR3 runs 13 residues. CDR3 residues: CASAPGGLNTIYF. CDR3 coding DNA: TGTGCCAGCGCCCCCGGGGGGCTAAACACCATATATTTT.

V and J are TRBV4-3 and TRBJ1-4; TRBD1 matches at 7 bases. V trimming: 5 bases; J trimming: 5 bases; junction bases outside the gene matches: 8. The CDR3 is made up of 15 amino acids. The germline V gene encodes CDR1 LGHNA and CDR2 YSLEER. The chain's CDR3 is CASSTFAGQNEKLFF. For the CDR3, the DNA is TGCGCCAGCAGCACGTTCGCGGGACAGAATGAAAAACTGTTTTTT.

The J gene is TRBJ1-1, the V gene TRBV7-2; possible D gene TRBD1, 6 bases. The CDR3 totals 16 residues. The V and J ends lost 1 base and 0 bases respectively, with 12 bases between them. Germline CDR1 and CDR2: SGHTA and FQGNSA. CDR3 amino acids: CASSLVQGRVNTEAFF. The CDR3 nucleotides are TGTGCCAGCAGCTTAGTACAGGGAAGGGTGAACACTGAAGCTTTCTTT.

The chain combines TRBV19 with TRBJ2-7, with 7 positions matching TRBD1. Germline V CDR1 and CDR2: LNHDA, SQIVND (reference sequence). This CDR3 contains 13 residues. Germline trimming cut 6 bases from V and 2 bases from J; bases unmatched to any gene: 4. The CDR3 DNA follows: TGTGCCAGTAGCCAGGGGGTCGCCTACGAGCAGTACTTC. It encodes CASSQGVAYEQYF.

The V gene is TRBV11-3, the J gene TRBJ2-7, with 11 bases fitting TRBD2. The V and J ends lost 5 bases and 1 base, in that order; junction bases with no gene match: 7. Germline CDR1 is SGHNT and CDR2 is YENEEA. This CDR3 comprises 16 residues. CDR3 DNA: TGTGCCAGCAGCAGCTACATAGCGGGAGGGTCCTACGAGCAGTACTTC. Translation gives CASSSYIAGGSYEQYF.

The chain uses TRBV7-9 and TRBJ1-5; 10 bases fit TRBD1. The CDR3 has 15 residues. Germline CDR1 reads SEHNR; CDR2 reads FQNEAQ (reference sequence). V trimming: 5 bases; J trimming: 2 bases; junction bases outside the gene matches: 3. The CDR3 sequence: CASSRGTGGNQPQHF. The CDR3 coding sequence is TGTGCCAGCAGCCGTGGGACAGGGGGCAATCAGCCCCAGCATTTT. The variable domain in full, completed from reference TRBV7-9 and TRBJ1-5, reads DTGVSQNPRHKITKRGQNVTFRCDPISEHNRLYWYRQTLGQGPEFLTYFQNEAQLEKSRLLSDRFSAERPKGSFSTLEIQRTEQGDSAMYLCASSRGTGGNQPQHFGDGTRLSIL.

This chain uses TRBV5-5 with TRBJ1-5; D perhaps matches TRBD1 (5 bases). The CDR3 is made up of 15 amino acids. In germline, CDR1 is SGHKS, CDR2 YYEKEE (reference sequence). The ends were cut back, 0 bases at V and 0 bases at J, with 7 bases in the middle. CDR3 coding DNA: TGTGCCAGCAGCTTGGGGGGGGATAGCAATCAGCCCCAGCATTTT. This encodes CASSLGGDSNQPQHF.

The chain recombines TRBV5-4 with TRBJ1-1; a possible D gene is TRBD1 (5 bases). V gave up 1 base and J gave up 6 bases, with 16 bases separating them. This CDR3 has 15 amino acids. Looked up from germline, CDR1 is SGHNT and CDR2 is YYREEE (reference sequence). This CDR3 is CASSLRGGGDAEAFF. CDR3 DNA: TGTGCCAGCAGCTTGCGGGGGGGAGGGGATGCTGAAGCTTTCTTT.

CDR3 in amino acids: CASSEASSSYYGYTF. Written as DNA, the CDR3 is TGTGCCAGCAGTGAAGCGAGTTCATCCTACTATGGCTACACCTTC. The genes are TRBV6-1 and TRBJ1-2; D not certain. The length of the CDR3 is 15 residues. Germline loops: CDR1 MNHNS, CDR2 SASEGT. The V end was cut by 0 bases, the J end by 3 bases, with 11 bases between.

V and J are TRBV28 and TRBJ1-2, with TRBD1 matching 7 bases. Germline CDR1 reads MDHEN; CDR2 reads SYDVKM. The CDR3 contains 14 residues. After removal of 5 bases from V and 6 bases from J, the junction contained 9 bases not matched to a gene. The CDR3 here is CASSATGNFDGYTF. As DNA, the CDR3 is TGTGCCAGCAGTGCGACAGGGAATTTTGATGGCTACACCTTC.

V and J are TRBV5-1 and TRBJ1-2; D is unresolved. The CDR3 covers 13 residues. Germline-derived CDR1 and CDR2 are SGHRS and YFSETQ. Trimming pared 2 bases from V and 5 bases from J, leaving 10 bases between. CDR3 sequence reads: CASSLDTNYGYTF. Here the CDR3 DNA reads TGCGCCAGCAGCTTAGACACCAATTATGGCTACACCTTC.

V usage is TRBV27 and J usage is TRBJ2-7; no definite D call. The V gene lost 4 bases and the J gene lost 0 bases, with 7 bases spanning the gap. Germline loops: CDR1 MNHEY, CDR2 SMNVEV (reference sequence). This CDR3 has 13 residues. CDR3 bases: TGTGCCAGCAGTTATGACATCTCCTACGAGCAGTACTTC. It yields the protein CASSYDISYEQYF.